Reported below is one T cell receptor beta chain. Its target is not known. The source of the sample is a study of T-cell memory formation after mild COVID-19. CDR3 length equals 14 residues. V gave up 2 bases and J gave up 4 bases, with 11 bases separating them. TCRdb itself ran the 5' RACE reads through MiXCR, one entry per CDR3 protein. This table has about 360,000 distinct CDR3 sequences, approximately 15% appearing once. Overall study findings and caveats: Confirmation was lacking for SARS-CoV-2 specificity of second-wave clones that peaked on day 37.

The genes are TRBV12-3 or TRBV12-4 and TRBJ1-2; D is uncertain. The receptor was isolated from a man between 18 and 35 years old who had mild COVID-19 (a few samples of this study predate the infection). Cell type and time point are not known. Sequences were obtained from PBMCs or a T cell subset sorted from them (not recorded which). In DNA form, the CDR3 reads TGTGCCAGCAGTTTATGGGAGGAGGTCTATGGCTACACCTTC. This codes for CASSLWEEVYGYTF.